These 23 T cell receptor beta chains share one sample of origin, sequenced in a study of beta chain features in type 1 diabetes. The isolated RNA, all of it, was reverse transcribed, so expressed TCRB transcripts were what got sequenced. This table comes from immunoSEQ multiplex PCR, and its TCRdb copy is limited to in-frame clones, with some not included. The data contain about 40,000 clones, roughly 67% of them seen just once; the ten biggest clones take up 2%. Source material: Tregs from blood. The receptors stem from a woman in her 30s in good health.

The CDR3 sequence is CASNKGLAGVRDTQYF. The CDR3 nucleotides are TGTGCCAGCAACAAGGGACTAGCGGGAGTACGCGATACGCAGTATTTT. The V gene is TRBV9, the J gene TRBJ2-3; 14 bases agree with TRBD2. The V gene end was trimmed by 6 bases and the J gene end by 6 bases; junction bases not matched to a gene: 9. This CDR3 contains 16 residues. Germline V gene data show CDR1 as SGDLS and CDR2 as YYNGEE.

The chain couples TRBV7-9 to TRBJ2-7; tentative D call: TRBD1 (6 bases). CDR1 SEHNR and CDR2 FQNEAQ come from the germline V gene (reference sequence). The CDR3 has 14 residues. Trimming stripped 1 base from V and 7 bases from J, with 14 bases between. The CDR3 nucleotides are TGTGCCAGCAGCTTAGTAGCCAGGGGAAAAGAGCAGTACTTC. Its translation is CASSLVARGKEQYF.

The genes are TRBV14 and TRBJ2-1; 10 bases agree with TRBD2. The CDR3 totals 14 residues. V was clipped by 4 bases and J by 6 bases; unmatched bases: 3. Germline V gene lookup returns CDR1 SGHDN and CDR2 FVKESK. The CDR3 is CASSLRTSGNEQFF. The DNA of the CDR3 is TGTGCCAGCAGCCTAAGGACTAGCGGCAATGAGCAGTTCTTC.

This clone is labeled as medium-sized (0.01 to 0.1%). The chain is built from TRBV19 and TRBJ2-2; 10 bases map to TRBD2. Germline CDR1 reads LNHDA; CDR2 reads SQIVND (reference sequence). V was pared by 5 bases and J by 3 bases, with 3 bases of the junction left unmatched. This CDR3 has 15 amino acids. The CDR3 sequence: CASSPLAGDTGELFF. CDR3 DNA sequence: TGTGCCAGTAGTCCGCTAGCGGGAGACACCGGGGAGCTGTTTTTT.

This clone was seen more than once but under ten times. Other DNA sequences within the sample encode an identical CDR3. The rearrangement uses TRBV29-1 and TRBJ2-2; 8 positions match TRBD1. Germline CDR1 and CDR2: SQVTM and ANQGSEA. Unmatched junction bases numbered 7, after V lost 6 bases and J lost 4 bases. This CDR3 has 14 amino acids. The CDR3 protein is CSVRGQGGTGELFF. Here the CDR3 DNA reads TGCAGCGTCCGAGGACAGGGAGGCACCGGGGAGCTGTTTTTT.

Only a few counts were recorded for this clone. The chain combines TRBV18 with TRBJ1-4; weak D call: TRBD1 (5 bases). The CDR3 length is 14 residues. Looked up from germline, CDR1 is KGHSH and CDR2 is LQKENI. V lost 3 bases, J lost 5 bases, and 10 bases lay in between. The CDR3 nucleotides are TGTGCCAGCTCACCCGGGGGTGAGAATGAAAAACTGTTTTTT. This gives the protein CASSPGGENEKLFF.

DNA for the CDR3: TGTGCCAGCAGCTTGCGCGGACCGACAGTTCGTGGCAATCAGCCCCAGCATTTT. Its translation is CASSLRGPTVRGNQPQHF. The rearrangement uses TRBV5-6 and TRBJ1-5; D possibly corresponds to TRBD1 (5 bases). V lost 1 base and J 2 bases, leaving 19 bases between the germline ends. CDR1 and CDR2 (germline): SGHDT, YYEEEE. The CDR3 length is 18 residues. Complete variable domain (other parts from reference TRBV5-6 and TRBJ1-5): DAGVTQSPTHLIKTRGQQVTLRCSPKSGHDTVSWYQQALGQGPQFIFQYYEEEERQRGNFPDRFSGHQFPNYSSELNVNALLLGDSALYLCASSLRGPTVRGNQPQHFGDGTRLSIL.

The chain carries TRBV18 and TRBJ2-2; TRBD1 matches at 9 bases. Per germline, CDR1 KGHSH and CDR2 LQKENI. The V gene end was trimmed by 6 bases and the J gene end by 4 bases; junction bases not matched to a gene: 6. The CDR3 has 15 amino acids. CDR3 DNA: TGTGCCAGCTCCCAGAGGGACAGGGCCACCGGGGAGCTGTTTTTT. This gives the protein CASSQRDRATGELFF.

This clone showed up just a few times. The V and J genes are TRBV9 and TRBJ2-1, with 10 bases matching TRBD2. Germline loops: CDR1 SGDLS, CDR2 YYNGEE. CDR3 size: 15 residues. Trimming took 4 bases from V and 2 from J; bases not matched to a gene: 3. Written as DNA, the CDR3 is TGTGCCAGCAGCTTGCTAGCGGGAGCCTACAATGAGCAGTTCTTC. This sequence encodes CASSLLAGAYNEQFF.

This clone came up a few times. The genes are TRBV6-5 and TRBJ2-3; a weak D match, TRBD2 (5 bases). Germline V gene data show CDR1 as MNHEY and CDR2 as SVGAGI. The CDR3 sequence is 15 residues long. V lost 6 bases and J lost 1, with 14 bases in between. The CDR3 loop is CASRTTRKGTDTQYF. The CDR3 nucleotides are TGTGCCAGCAGGACCACTAGGAAAGGCACAGATACGCAGTATTTT.

This chain joins TRBV11-1 and TRBJ2-1; D uncertain. Trimming cost V 2 bases and J 5 bases, with 7 bases left between them. Germline CDR1 SGHAT, CDR2 FQDESV (reference sequence). This CDR3 contains 13 residues. The CDR3 nucleotides are TGTGCCAGCAGCTTATTGCTAAACAATGAGCAGTTCTTC. It yields the protein CASSLLLNNEQFF.

A word on this clone: Relative to the germline gene, one junction end is altered; a read error may explain this. V and J are TRBV7-2 and TRBJ2-7, with TRBD1 identical over 9 bases. The CDR3 contains 12 residues. The germline gives CDR1 SGHTA, CDR2 FQGNSA. CDR3 amino acids: CASSLTGGGQHF. The CDR3 DNA reads TGTGCCAGCAGCTTAACAGGGGGCGGGCAGCACTTC.

The chain combines TRBV5-4 with TRBJ2-2; D unclear. Germline values: CDR1 SGHNT, CDR2 YYREEE (reference sequence). The CDR3 extends over 12 amino acids. V was pared by 4 bases and J by 6 bases, with 7 bases between. CDR3 sequence (DNA): TGTGCCAGCAGCCCGGTGGCCGGGGAGCTGTTTTTT. It is translated as CASSPVAGELFF.

The chain employs TRBV28 and TRBJ2-7; TRBD2 agrees at 12 bases. The CDR3 length is 14 residues. The germline V gene has CDR1 MDHEN and CDR2 SYDVKM. Trimming removed 11 bases from V and 3 bases from J; junction bases left unmatched: 8. The CDR3 bases are TGTGCCGGATCGACTAGCGGGAGTTTCTACGAGCAGTACTTC. This encodes CAGSTSGSFYEQYF.

The chain combines TRBV15 with TRBJ2-7, with D tentatively TRBD1 (6 bases). The CDR3 spans 14 residues. CDR1 and CDR2 (germline): LNHNV, YYDKDF (reference sequence). V lost 1 base and J 0 bases, leaving 7 bases between the germline ends. The DNA of the CDR3 is TGTGCCACCAGCAGAGGACAGGACTCCTACGAGCAGTACTTC. It is translated as CATSRGQDSYEQYF.

Note on this clone: At one end, the junction sequence differs from germline, possibly due to a read error. The chain uses TRBV30 and TRBJ2-1; TRBD2 matches at 8 bases. The CDR3 sequence is 18 residues long. Germline V CDR1 and CDR2: GTSNPN, SVGIG (reference sequence). In DNA form, the CDR3 reads TGTGCCGGGAGTGGGCGCGGGGGGCTGGGCGGGGGGTACAATGAGCAGTTCTTC. As protein: CAGSGRGGLGGGYNEQFF.

This clone has more than one count but fewer than ten. V and J are TRBV5-6 and TRBJ2-6; a weak D match, TRBD1 (6 bases). V was shortened by 2 bases and J by 2 bases, with 11 bases between the two germline ends. CDR1 is SGHDT and CDR2 is YYEEEE in the germline V gene. The CDR3 is 16 amino acids. Here the CDR3 reads CASSLQAGAGANVLTF. CDR3 DNA sequence: TGTGCCAGCAGCTTACAGGCAGGGGCTGGGGCCAACGTCCTGACTTTC.

This chain uses TRBV6-5 with TRBJ2-7; 8 bases are shared with TRBD2. Unmatched junction bases numbered 6, after V lost 6 bases and J lost 2 bases. The germline V gene has CDR1 MNHEY and CDR2 SVGAGI. The CDR3 is made up of 14 amino acids. The CDR3 is CASSRRGGAYEQYF. In DNA form, the CDR3 reads TGTGCCAGCAGCCGACGGGGGGGCGCCTACGAGCAGTACTTC.

This chain joins TRBV7-9 and TRBJ1-3; possibly TRBD1 for D (5 bases). CDR3 length: 14 amino acids. Trimming left V 4 bases short and J 2 bases short, with 9 bases between. The V gene's germline CDR1 is SEHNR and CDR2 FQNEAQ (reference sequence). The CDR3 reads CASSSQGAGNTIYF. CDR3 bases: TGTGCCAGCAGCTCCCAAGGGGCTGGAAACACCATATATTTT.

This sequence joins TRBV20-1 and TRBJ2-7; D is uncertain. Germline V gene lookup returns CDR1 DFQATT and CDR2 SNEGSKA (reference sequence). Between the trimmed V and J ends, which lost 3 bases and 7 bases, there was a span of 7 bases. The CDR3 is 10 amino acids. CDR3 coding DNA: TGCAGTGCTAGGGGCGTTGAGCAGTACTTC. It specifies CSARGVEQYF.

This chain links TRBV7-2 with TRBJ2-7; D is perhaps TRBD2 (6 bases). This CDR3 has 14 amino acids. Per germline, CDR1 SGHTA and CDR2 FQGNSA. Trimming removed 0 bases from V and 3 bases from J, with 9 bases in between. CDR3 in DNA: TGTGCCAGCAGCTTAGCGCGACTAGGCTACGAGCAGTACTTC. Its translation is CASSLARLGYEQYF.

The J gene is TRBJ2-3, the V gene TRBV30, with D tentatively TRBD1 (6 bases). In germline, CDR1 is GTSNPN, CDR2 SVGIG (reference sequence). V was pared by 5 bases and J by 8 bases, with 20 bases between. CDR3 length: 14 residues. The CDR3 spells CAWETGLKFGTQYF. The CDR3 DNA reads TGTGCCTGGGAAACAGGGTTGAAATTCGGTACGCAGTATTTT. The entire variable domain, with the rest obtained from reference TRBV30 and TRBJ2-3, is as follows: SQTIHQWPATLVQPVGSPLSLECTVEGTSNPNLYWYRQAAGRGLQLLFYSVGIGQISSEVPQNLSASRPQDRQFILSSKKLLLSDSGFYLCAWETGLKFGTQYFGPGTRLTVL.

The V call is TRBV11-3, the J call TRBJ2-1; a possible D gene is TRBD2 (5 bases). The CDR3 totals 14 residues. CDR1 SGHNT and CDR2 YENEEA come from the germline V gene. Trimming left V 5 bases short and J 0 bases short, with 8 bases between. CDR3: CASSGGNSYNEQFF. CDR3 nucleotide sequence: TGTGCCAGCAGCGGAGGAAACTCCTACAATGAGCAGTTCTTC.